Described below is a single TCR beta chain sequence and its context. The participants were between about 18 and 90 years old and came from about two dozen US areas. These data belong to a study of blood T cell repertoires in COVID-19. Here immunoSEQ multiplex PCR was the method, and the copy in TCRdb shows in-frame clones only, minus some. This sample carries 300,000 to 350,000 clones, over 75% of them seen once, and the ten largest clones take about 5%. Germline-derived CDR1 and CDR2 are MGHRA and YSYEKL. V lost 2 bases and J 5 bases, leaving 9 bases between the germline ends. The CDR3 extends over 13 amino acids.

This chain uses TRBV4-1 with TRBJ2-5; D call uncertain. The receptor comes from a man aged 30 to 45 who had recovered from COVID-19. The sequenced sample was PBMCs or T cells enriched from blood (not recorded which). The CDR3 DNA reads as TGCGCCAGCAGCCAACGCCTTACTGAGACCCAGTACTTC. Translation gives CASSQRLTETQYF.